This TCR beta chain is from a study of T cell responses to AZD1222 COVID-19 vaccine. This clone was seen just once. Its antigen is as yet unknown. Germline CDR1 and CDR2: PRHDT and FYEKMQ (reference sequence). The CDR3 loop spans 16 amino acids. V shed 5 bases and J 4 bases; nucleotides not matched to a gene: 10. Study-wide results and limits: Following two doses of AZD1222, Spike-specific TCR breadth and depth rose.

Using immunoSEQ multiplex PCR, the repertoire was profiled, and TCRdb retains in-frame clones only, with some absent. The repertoire includes roughly 270,000 clones, almost 95% of them detected once, and 0.55% sits in the top ten. The clonotype comes from an adult who received the AZD1222 COVID-19 vaccine. The chain uses TRBV13 and TRBJ2-1; TRBD2 matches at 8 bases. Here the sequenced sample was peripheral blood, taken 28 days after the second AZD1222 dose. Here the CDR3 reads CASSPPSSGAYNEQFF. Here the CDR3 DNA reads TGTGCCAGCAGCCCCCCGAGTAGCGGGGCTTACAATGAGCAGTTCTTC.